This passage covers 15 T cell receptor beta chains from one sample sequenced in a study of human T cells and chemical hapten exposure. A single record per CDR3 protein comes from TCRdb applying MiXCR to the RACE reads. The table includes over 300,000 distinct CDR3 sequences, roughly 4.6% detected once. Regarding time point: pre-sensitization, week 0. The treatment here: therapeutic diphenylcyclopropenone sensitization with weekly scalp DPC. The sequences come from whole blood, collected in connection with sensitization to the hapten diphenylcyclopropenone (DPC). The receptor source for this set is a woman aged 45-65 years with alopecia areata. Some clones in this sample may be carry-over from other donors' samples.

This clonotype was observed at least ten times. This chain links TRBV9 with TRBJ2-2; TRBD2 matches 7 bases. V shed 0 bases, J shed 6 bases, and the junction held 5 bases outside the gene matches. The germline V gene encodes CDR1 SGDLS and CDR2 YYNGEE. The CDR3 extends over 15 amino acids. CDR3 protein: CASSVAPAGSGELFF. In DNA form, the CDR3 reads TGTGCCAGCAGCGTAGCTCCAGCGGGGTCCGGGGAGCTGTTTTTT.

This clonotype occurred many times. The rearrangement uses TRBV6-2 or TRBV6-3 and TRBJ1-5; 9 bases line up with TRBD1. The CDR3 totals 14 residues. CDR1 MNHEY and CDR2 SVGEGT come from the germline V gene. V was pared by 5 bases and J by 7 bases, with 6 bases of the junction left unmatched. The CDR3 nucleotides read TGTGCCAGCAGTACCACAGGGGGCTTCCAGCCCCAGCATTTT. Encoded protein: CASSTTGGFQPQHF.

This clonotype was seen more than once but under ten times. The V call is TRBV11-2, the J call TRBJ2-1; 8 bases agree with TRBD2. The CDR3 contains 16 residues. Germline values: CDR1 SGHAT, CDR2 FQNNGV. Trimming at V came to 6 bases and at J to 1 base, leaving 8 bases not matched to a gene. The CDR3 here is CASSQRERFSYNEQFF. CDR3 in DNA: TGTGCCAGCAGTCAGCGGGAGAGGTTTTCCTACAATGAGCAGTTCTTC.

The rearrangement joins TRBV29-1 to TRBJ1-3, with D uncertain. The CDR3 extends over 15 amino acids. The germline V gene has CDR1 SQVTM and CDR2 ANQGSEA. With 4 bases removed from V and 0 bases from J, the gap between germline ends came to 13 bases. The CDR3 DNA reads TGCAGCGTTGTTTCCCCAGGTAGCTCTGGAAACACCATATATTTT. Encoded protein: CSVVSPGSSGNTIYF. Full variable domain (rest looked up from reference TRBV29-1 and TRBJ1-3): SAVISQKPSRDICQRGTSLTIQCQVDSQVTMMFWYRQQPGQSLTLIATANQGSEATYESGFVIDKFPISRPNLTFSTLTVSNMSPEDSSIYLCSVVSPGSSGNTIYFGEGSWLTVV.

The sample holds many counts of this clonotype. This rearrangement joins TRBV7-2 to TRBJ2-3; 8 nucleotides agree with TRBD1. This CDR3 is built from 13 residues. Trimming took 3 bases from V and 9 from J; bases not matched to a gene: 5. Germline CDR1 and CDR2: SGHTA and FQGNSA. CDR3 coding DNA: TGTGCCAGCAGCTTGACAGGGGCCGGGACGCAGTATTTT. Its translation: CASSLTGAGTQYF.

In its sample, this clonotype was seen many times. The V gene is TRBV5-1, the J gene TRBJ1-5, with no clear D. Germline V lookup: CDR1 SGHRS, CDR2 YFSETQ. The CDR3 runs 13 residues. The germline V and J ends were trimmed by 0 bases and 5 bases, with 6 bases remaining between them. The CDR3 DNA is TGCGCCAGCAGCTTGGACGGTGATCAGCCCCAGCATTTT. It specifies CASSLDGDQPQHF.

At least ten counts were recorded for this clonotype. The rearrangement uses TRBV7-2 and TRBJ2-5; the match to TRBD2 covers 9 bases. The ends lost 0 bases at V and 1 base at J; junction bases unmatched: 6. Looked up from germline, CDR1 is SGHTA and CDR2 is FQGNSA. This CDR3 has 17 amino acids. The CDR3 DNA reads TGTGCCAGCAGCTTAGCTCCCGCGGGGGGGGCCCAAGAGACCCAGTACTTC. Protein product: CASSLAPAGGAQETQYF.

This clonotype was counted a few times. The V gene is TRBV6-2 or TRBV6-3, the J gene TRBJ1-2; perhaps TRBD1 as D (5 bases). Trimming shortened V by 6 bases and J by 2 bases, and 13 bases separated the two germline ends. Germline V gene sequence: CDR1 MNHEY, CDR2 SVGEGT. CDR3 length: 14 residues. The CDR3 sequence: CASSNRNLNYGYTF. CDR3 DNA: TGTGCCAGCAGCAACAGGAACTTGAACTATGGCTACACCTTC.

The J gene is TRBJ2-7, the V gene TRBV20-1; D gene unclear. Germline assignment: CDR1 DFQATT and CDR2 SNEGSKA (reference sequence). This CDR3 has 14 amino acids. V was cut by 6 bases and J by 3 bases, with 18 bases left in between. CDR3 bases: TGCAGTGCCAAACGTCCCCAGCAGGTCTACGAGCAGTACTTC. Encoded protein: CSAKRPQQVYEQYF.

This clonotype occurred a few times. The chain is built from TRBV3-1 and TRBJ1-1, with D tentatively TRBD1 (5 bases). Germline V gene data show CDR1 as LGHDT and CDR2 as YNNKEL (reference sequence). Deletions cut 1 base from V and 0 bases from J, with 12 bases between. The CDR3 is made up of 16 amino acids. In DNA form, the CDR3 reads TGTGCCAGCAGCCAAGTTGGGGCCAGGCTGAACACTGAAGCTTTCTTT. This translates into CASSQVGARLNTEAFF.

Many counts were recorded for this clonotype. The chain carries TRBV12-3 or TRBV12-4 and TRBJ1-1; no definite D call. The CDR3 is made up of 14 amino acids. The V and J ends lost 3 bases and 1 base respectively, with 9 bases between them. CDR3 DNA sequence: TGTGCCAGCAGTTTTTTTGACCCGAACACTGAAGCTTTCTTT. Amino acids: CASSFFDPNTEAFF.

This clonotype was found a few times. The V and J genes are TRBV6-5 and TRBJ1-6; no clear D gene. This CDR3 contains 13 residues. The germline gives CDR1 MNHEY, CDR2 SVGAGI. Trimming left V 4 bases short and J 15 bases short, with 16 bases between. The CDR3, as DNA: TGTGCCAGCAGTTCTCACTCCGGGGTCTACCTCCACTTT. This gives the protein CASSSHSGVYLHF.

This clonotype turned up a few times. V gene TRBV27 combines with J gene TRBJ1-2; 9 bases map to TRBD1. Germline CDR1 reads MNHEY; CDR2 reads SMNVEV (reference sequence). This CDR3 is built from 14 residues. With 0 bases clipped from V and 6 bases from J, the junction kept 2 bases outside the gene matches. The CDR3 loop reads CASSLSGTGNGYTF. In DNA, the CDR3 is TGTGCCAGCAGTTTATCTGGGACAGGGAATGGCTACACCTTC.

This clonotype came up many times. This chain uses TRBV20-1 with TRBJ2-1; D gene uncertain. The CDR3 covers 14 residues. Trimming removed 6 bases from V and 7 bases from J, with 19 bases in between. CDR1 is DFQATT, CDR2 SNEGSKA, per germline (reference sequence). The CDR3 region has the DNA TGCAGTGCGAACCGACTTTCAAGTGGTAATGAGCAGTTCTTC. Its translation: CSANRLSSGNEQFF.

The sample holds a few counts of this clonotype. The chain carries TRBV5-4 and TRBJ2-3, with D uncertain. The germline gives CDR1 SGHNT, CDR2 YYREEE (reference sequence). CDR3 length: 14 amino acids. The V end lost 4 bases, the J end lost 5 bases, and 14 bases lay between the germline ends. Here the CDR3 DNA reads TGTGCCAGCAGCCCGTCGGACCGCGAAGATACGCAGTATTTT. Translated, it gives CASSPSDREDTQYF.